Following are 31 T cell receptor beta chains from one sample sequenced in a study of blood T cell repertoires in COVID-19. Clones were read by immunoSEQ multiplex PCR, and TCRdb kept only the in-frame ones, dropping some. The top ten clones hold 2.9% of a sample with hundreds of thousands of clones, roughly 89% of them seen once. What was sequenced was PBMCs or T cells enriched from blood (not recorded which). These receptors were collected from a woman in her 50s who had been exposed to COVID-19.

J is TRBJ1-6 and V is TRBV6-5; TRBD1 matches 9 bases. The trim removed 6 bases at V and 6 bases at J, leaving 6 bases unmatched. The CDR3 spans 15 residues. Per the germline V gene, CDR1 is MNHEY and CDR2 is SVGAGI. The CDR3 DNA reads TGTGCCAGCAGCCGGGACAGGGTGTCTAATTCACCCCTCCACTTT. Translated, it gives CASSRDRVSNSPLHF.

V gene TRBV11-2 combines with J gene TRBJ2-7; the match to TRBD1 covers 7 bases. After removal of 5 bases from V and 4 bases from J, the junction contained 5 bases not matched to a gene. The CDR3 loop spans 13 amino acids. The germline gives CDR1 SGHAT, CDR2 FQNNGV. CDR3: CASSLGQLYEQYF. The CDR3 nucleotides read TGTGCCAGCAGCCTGGGACAGCTATACGAGCAGTACTTC.

The chain joins TRBV28 to TRBJ1-3; a weak D match, TRBD1 (6 bases). CDR3 length: 14 amino acids. Germline V gene sequence: CDR1 MDHEN, CDR2 SYDVKM. V was trimmed by 7 bases and J by 0 bases, leaving 10 bases between them. The CDR3 sequence is CASTWGHSGNTIYF. The CDR3 DNA reads as TGTGCCAGCACCTGGGGACACTCTGGAAACACCATATATTTT.

The V call is TRBV15, the J call TRBJ1-5; D gene ambiguous. Trimming took off 3 bases at V and 1 base at J, with 7 bases between the two ends. The CDR3 covers 14 residues. Germline V gives CDR1 LNHNV, CDR2 YYDKDF (reference sequence). In DNA, the CDR3 is TGTGCCACCAGCAGGGAACTAAGCAATCAGCCCCAGCATTTT. It specifies CATSRELSNQPQHF.

The chain uses TRBV6-2 or TRBV6-3 and TRBJ2-2; 10 bases line up with TRBD2. The CDR3 totals 16 residues. Looked up from germline, CDR1 is MNHEY and CDR2 is SVGEGT. V dropped 2 bases and J dropped 6; count of bases not matched to a gene: 6. CDR3 in amino acids: CASSYRSGGAPGELFF. The CDR3 DNA reads TGTGCCAGCAGTTACAGGAGCGGGGGGGCCCCCGGGGAGCTGTTTTTT.

The gene calls are TRBV28 and TRBJ1-2, with TRBD1 as a possible D gene (5 bases). The ends were cut back, 7 bases at V and 4 bases at J, with 22 bases in the middle. Per the germline V gene, CDR1 is MDHEN and CDR2 is SYDVKM. This CDR3 has 16 amino acids. In DNA, the CDR3 is TGTGCCAGCACGATCTCCCTCAGGGAAGCGCGCTATGGCTACACCTTC. Its translation is CASTISLREARYGYTF.

The chain carries TRBV30 and TRBJ1-2; 7 bases map to TRBD1. There are 14 residues in the CDR3. Germline CDR1 is GTSNPN and CDR2 is SVGIG (reference sequence). V was pared by 0 bases and J by 6 bases, with 7 bases of the junction left unmatched. The CDR3 spells CAWSVLWQGDGYTF. In nucleotides, the CDR3 is TGTGCCTGGAGTGTATTGTGGCAGGGGGATGGCTACACCTTC.

A single count supports this clone. The J gene is TRBJ1-2, the V gene TRBV10-3; possibly TRBD1 for D (5 bases). V dropped 6 bases and J dropped 3 bases, with 17 bases sitting between them. CDR1 and CDR2 from the germline V gene are ENHRY and SYGVKD. The length of the CDR3 is 15 residues. In DNA, the CDR3 is TGTGCCATCAGCCCACAAGCCGGGACTGACTATGGCTACACCTTC. Translating it yields CAISPQAGTDYGYTF.

The chain's CDR3 is CASSARDTVDIQYF. The CDR3 region has the DNA TGTGCCAGCAGCGCCCGAGACACCGTGGACATTCAGTACTTC. This chain connects TRBV9 to TRBJ2-4; D is unclear. The germline V gene encodes CDR1 SGDLS and CDR2 YYNGEE. This CDR3 comprises 14 residues. The V end lost 3 bases, the J end lost 8 bases, and 15 bases lay between the germline ends.

The gene calls are TRBV15 and TRBJ2-1; tentative D call: TRBD2 (7 bases). The V end was cut by 3 bases, the J end by 9 bases, with 15 bases between. Germline V lookup: CDR1 LNHNV, CDR2 YYDKDF (reference sequence). The CDR3 has 14 residues. CDR3 region: CATSRERGGGEQFF. DNA of the CDR3: TGTGCCACCAGCAGGGAGAGGGGGGGAGGTGAGCAGTTCTTC.

The chain joins TRBV5-8 to TRBJ2-3; D is possibly TRBD2 (6 bases). Germline assignment: CDR1 SGHTS and CDR2 YDEGEE. Trimming removed 0 bases at V and 3 bases at J, with 23 bases between. This CDR3 is built from 19 residues. CDR3 coding DNA: TGTGCCAGCAGCTTGGCCCTCTCCTCTCCGGGGGTCCAGACAGATACGCAGTATTTT. Translated: CASSLALSSPGVQTDTQYF.

This chain uses TRBV18 with TRBJ1-2; 7 bases fit TRBD1. CDR1 is KGHSH, CDR2 LQKENI, per germline. The CDR3 runs 15 residues. V shed 6 bases and J 0 bases; nucleotides not matched to a gene: 7. The CDR3 sequence is CASSPGTDTNYGYTF. The CDR3 nucleotides are TGTGCCAGCTCGCCGGGGACAGACACTAACTATGGCTACACCTTC.

This clone was seen a single time. The rearrangement uses TRBV2 and TRBJ1-6; D gene unclear. V was cut by 6 bases and J by 5 bases, with 11 bases left in between. The CDR3 covers 14 residues. CDR1 and CDR2 (germline): SNHLY, FYNNEI. CDR3 amino acids: CASSPRGDNSPLHF. CDR3 DNA sequence: TGTGCCAGCAGCCCCCGCGGGGATAATTCACCCCTCCACTTT.

The rearrangement uses TRBV5-6 and TRBJ2-7; D remains ambiguous. V lost 6 bases and J lost 2, with 9 bases in between. The CDR3 extends over 12 amino acids. Per germline, CDR1 SGHDT and CDR2 YYEEEE. The chain's CDR3 is CASKKEPYEQYF. The DNA of the CDR3 is TGTGCCAGCAAAAAGGAGCCCTACGAGCAGTACTTC.

This chain joins TRBV10-3 and TRBJ2-7; D unclear. Germline CDR1 ENHRY, CDR2 SYGVKD. The CDR3 spans 13 residues. The V end lost 2 bases, the J end lost 7 bases, and 12 bases lay between the germline ends. DNA of the CDR3: TGTGCCATCAGTGAGCTCGGTCCGGAGGAGCAGTACTTC. Its protein is CAISELGPEEQYF.

The chain carries TRBV19 and TRBJ1-1, with D tentatively TRBD1 (6 bases). The germline V gene has CDR1 LNHDA and CDR2 SQIVND (reference sequence). The V end was cut by 5 bases, the J end by 5 bases, with 12 bases between. The CDR3 covers 13 residues. The CDR3 reads CASSRDRTTEAFF. The CDR3 nucleotides are TGTGCCAGTAGTCGAGACAGGACTACTGAAGCTTTCTTT.

V is TRBV29-1 and J is TRBJ1-2; D might be TRBD1 (6 bases). Trimming removed 4 bases at V and 3 bases at J, with 9 bases between. The CDR3 has 12 amino acids. CDR1 and CDR2 (germline): SQVTM, ANQGSEA. DNA of the CDR3: TGCAGCGTTGCGGACAGAGACTATGGCTACACCTTC. The encoded protein is CSVADRDYGYTF.

V and J are TRBV5-6 and TRBJ1-2; 9 nucleotides agree with TRBD1. There are 17 residues in the CDR3. Per the germline V gene, CDR1 is SGHDT and CDR2 is YYEEEE. V lost 4 bases, J lost 8 bases, and 18 bases stayed unmatched. CDR3 sequence reads: CASSTAGTGPTLNGYTF. CDR3 DNA sequence: TGTGCCAGCAGCACCGCCGGGACAGGGCCCACGCTGAACGGCTACACCTTC.

The chain couples TRBV27 to TRBJ1-2; 10 nucleotides line up with TRBD1. Looked up from germline, CDR1 is MNHEY and CDR2 is SMNVEV (reference sequence). The ends lost 2 bases at V and 4 bases at J; junction bases unmatched: 1. The CDR3 spans 14 residues. CDR3 sequence: CASSLRQGAYGYTF. The CDR3 DNA reads as TGTGCCAGCAGTTTACGACAGGGGGCCTATGGCTACACCTTC.

The rearrangement uses TRBV28 and TRBJ1-5; D ambiguous. Per germline, CDR1 MDHEN and CDR2 SYDVKM. This CDR3 has 14 residues. The V gene lost 5 bases and the J gene lost 3 bases, with 11 bases spanning the gap. The CDR3 DNA reads as TGTGCCAGCAGTCTGCCCTCAGTCAATCAGCCCCAGCATTTT. Protein: CASSLPSVNQPQHF.

The chain carries TRBV30 and TRBJ1-5; no definite D call. The V gene's germline CDR1 is GTSNPN and CDR2 SVGIG (reference sequence). V lost 0 bases, J lost 2 bases, and 5 bases lay in between. The CDR3 has 13 amino acids. CDR3 loop: CAWSVTGNQPQHF. The CDR3 DNA follows: TGTGCCTGGAGTGTAACAGGCAATCAGCCCCAGCATTTT.

The rearrangement links TRBV19 to TRBJ2-3; 7 bases agree with TRBD2. J was trimmed by 2 bases and V by 6 bases; bases with no gene match: 5. Germline loops: CDR1 LNHDA, CDR2 SQIVND (reference sequence). The length of the CDR3 is 14 residues. The CDR3 DNA sequence: TGTGCCAGTAGGAACGGGGGGTTCACAGATACGCAGTATTTT. Encoded protein: CASRNGGFTDTQYF.

The gene calls are TRBV24-1 and TRBJ2-2; 10 bases map to TRBD2. Germline V gives CDR1 KGHDR, CDR2 SFDVKD. V lost 3 bases and J lost 6; bases outside the gene matches: 12. This CDR3 is built from 18 residues. CDR3 amino acids: CATSDIERGGQLPGELFF. The CDR3 DNA reads TGTGCCACCAGTGATATCGAGCGGGGGGGCCAATTACCCGGGGAGCTGTTTTTT.

The genes are TRBV6-5 and TRBJ1-1; TRBD1 matches 7 bases. V shed 7 bases and J 4 bases; nucleotides not matched to a gene: 0. From germline, CDR1 is MNHEY and CDR2 SVGAGI. This CDR3 has 11 amino acids. This CDR3 is CASTGGTEAFF. CDR3 DNA sequence: TGTGCCAGCACAGGGGGCACTGAAGCTTTCTTT.

This clone was seen a single time. The gene calls are TRBV14 and TRBJ2-7; TRBD1 aligns across 7 bases. Germline V lookup: CDR1 SGHDN, CDR2 FVKESK. V lost 5 bases and J lost 0; bases outside the gene matches: 10. The CDR3 loop spans 16 amino acids. Written as DNA, the CDR3 is TGTGCCAGCAGCGGTTACAGGGGTCTAAGCTCCTACGAGCAGTACTTC. It yields the protein CASSGYRGLSSYEQYF.

This clone was picked up one time. The chain has TRBV19 and TRBJ2-7; D is unresolved. CDR3 size: 13 residues. Germline lookup yields CDR1 LNHDA and CDR2 SQIVND (reference sequence). Trimming took off 1 base at V and 6 bases at J, with 10 bases between the two ends. Here the CDR3 reads CASSIATLSEQYF. The CDR3 DNA sequence: TGTGCCAGTAGTATAGCAACTCTATCCGAGCAGTACTTC.

The V and J genes are TRBV5-1 and TRBJ2-5; D may be TRBD2 (6 bases). This CDR3 is 16 amino acids long. V lost 4 bases to trimming and J lost 0 bases, with 16 bases between them. Germline CDR1 and CDR2: SGHRS and YFSETQ. The CDR3 reads CASSPGLTTYQETQYF. DNA for the CDR3: TGCGCCAGCAGCCCAGGACTAACTACGTACCAAGAGACCCAGTACTTC. The entire variable domain, with the rest obtained from reference TRBV5-1 and TRBJ2-5, is as follows: KAGVTQTPRYLIKTRGQQVTLSCSPISGHRSVSWYQQTPGQGLQFLFEYFSETQRNKGNFPGRFSGRQFSNSRSEMNVSTLELGDSALYLCASSPGLTTYQETQYFGPGTRLLVL.

This rearrangement joins TRBV4-2 to TRBJ2-3; 12 positions match TRBD2. The germline V gene has CDR1 LGHNA and CDR2 YNFKEQ. After removal of 4 bases from V and 3 bases from J, the junction contained 5 bases not matched to a gene. The CDR3 sequence is 16 residues long. CDR3 region: CASSRLLAGGTDTQYF. The DNA of the CDR3 is TGTGCCAGCAGCCGATTACTAGCGGGGGGTACAGATACGCAGTATTTT.

This clone showed up just a few times. V is TRBV7-2 and J is TRBJ1-6, with no clear D. Trimming removed 5 bases from V and 7 bases from J, with 12 bases in between. The CDR3 totals 14 residues. CDR1 is SGHTA and CDR2 is FQGNSA in the germline V gene. This chain's CDR3 is CASSLGLLNSPLHF. The CDR3, as DNA: TGTGCCAGCAGCCTCGGACTGTTAAATTCACCCCTCCACTTT. Complete variable domain (other parts from reference TRBV7-2 and TRBJ1-6): GAGVSQSPSNKVTEKGKDVELRCDPISGHTALYWYRQSLGQGLEFLIYFQGNSAPDKSGLPSDRFSAERTGGSVSTLTIQRTQQEDSAVYLCASSLGLLNSPLHFGNGTRLTVT.

The chain uses TRBV7-2 and TRBJ1-2, with D hard to call. Trimming removed 5 bases from V and 1 base from J, with 11 bases in between. The CDR3 length is 14 residues. The germline V gene has CDR1 SGHTA and CDR2 FQGNSA. DNA of the CDR3: TGTGCCAGCAGCATAGGAGTACTTAACTATGGCTACACCTTC. This gives the protein CASSIGVLNYGYTF.

The sample holds one count of this clone. As DNA, the CDR3 is TGTGCCATCAGTGGCAGCGGGGCCTCCTACGAGCAGTACTTC. Protein sequence: CAISGSGASYEQYF. The chain has TRBV10-3 and TRBJ2-7, with TRBD2 identical over 7 bases. This CDR3 comprises 14 residues. J was trimmed by 0 bases and V by 4 bases; bases with no gene match: 3. Germline CDR1 and CDR2: ENHRY and SYGVKD.